This T cell receptor beta chain was recorded in a study of Graves' ophthalmopathy and Graves' hyperthyroidism. For this clonotype: At one boundary the junction diverges from the germline segment, which might be a read error.

Amplification of TCR beta CDR3 regions used RNA transcripts. Amplification began with first-round RT-PCR using HTBI primers, then second-round multiplex PCR was performed. TCRdb redid the calling of the multiplex PCR reads with MiXCR, one entry per CDR3 protein. The profile shows over a million distinct CDR3 sequences, around a third of them singletons. Newly diagnosed, the hyperthyroidism patients had under 2 months' duration and were aged 18 to 65. Diagnosis relied on clinical symptoms, serum thyroxine, TRAb, thyroid ultrasound and orbital computed tomography. In germline, CDR1 is SGHVS, CDR2 FNYEAQ. CDR3 length: 10 amino acids.

The TCR was taken from an adult man with Graves' hyperthyroidism. V is TRBV7-6 and J is TRBJ2-2; TRBD1 might be the D (7 bases). Sample: peripheral blood or thyroid tissue (not recorded which). This CDR3 reads CASSPAEGAF. The CDR3 coding sequence is TGTGCCAGCAGCCCCGCGGAGGGGGCATTT.